The 9 T cell receptor beta chains listed next were all sequenced from one sample in a study of blood T cells in healthy people across ages. Primed by a sample-barcoded 5' primer and a J-beta primer mix, a second PCR proceeded for 7 to 11 cycles. TCRdb reanalysed the 5' RACE reads using MiXCR and keeps one entry per CDR3 protein. The sample records about 1.7 million distinct CDR3 sequences, under 30% being singletons. Sequences were obtained from blood. These receptors all stem from a woman younger than 45 in good health.

This clonotype has only one observation. Germline and junction disagree at one end, which may indicate a read error. The chain combines TRBV27 with TRBJ1-5; D unresolved. Germline V CDR1 and CDR2: MNHEY, SMNVEV (reference sequence). This CDR3 spans 13 amino acids. The CDR3 DNA is TGTGCCAGCAGTTTAATCCGAGATCAGCCCCTGCATTTT. Translation gives CASSLIRDQPLHF.

This clonotype has a handful of counts. V usage is TRBV11-3 and J usage is TRBJ2-6; 7 nucleotides line up with TRBD1. V lost 2 bases, J lost 2 bases, and 3 bases stayed unmatched. The CDR3 totals 16 residues. From germline, CDR1 is SGHNT and CDR2 YENEEA. This CDR3 reads CASSLLGTAGANVLTF. DNA of the CDR3: TGTGCCAGCAGCTTACTAGGGACAGCTGGGGCCAACGTCCTGACTTTC.

The J gene is TRBJ2-1, the V gene TRBV7-9; D uncertain. The V gene lost 5 bases and the J gene lost 9 bases, with 14 bases spanning the gap. Germline-derived CDR1 and CDR2 are SEHNR and FQNEAQ (reference sequence). The CDR3 has 13 amino acids. In nucleotides, the CDR3 is TGTGCCAGCAGCCGATCGATTGGGTCTGAGCAGTTCTTC. Translated, it gives CASSRSIGSEQFF.

In its sample, this clonotype was seen many times. The rearrangement links TRBV25-1 to TRBJ2-3; TRBD1 matches at 7 bases. The V and J ends lost 2 bases and 9 bases, in that order; junction bases with no gene match: 5. The CDR3 contains 13 residues. Germline-derived CDR1 and CDR2 are MGHDK and SYGVNS. This CDR3 reads CASSEIKQGTQYF. The DNA of the CDR3 is TGTGCCAGCAGTGAAATTAAACAGGGGACGCAGTATTTT. Variable domain in full (rest from reference TRBV25-1 and TRBJ2-3): EADIYQTPRYLVIGTGKKITLECSQTMGHDKMYWYQQDPGMELHLIHYSYGVNSTEKGDLSSESTVSRIRTEHFPLTLESARPSHTSQYLCASSEIKQGTQYFGPGTRLTVL.

A few counts support this clonotype. V usage is TRBV20-1 and J usage is TRBJ2-7; perhaps TRBD2 as D (6 bases). This CDR3 spans 14 amino acids. Trimming took off 0 bases at V and 3 bases at J, with 12 bases between the two ends. Germline assignment: CDR1 DFQATT and CDR2 SNEGSKA (reference sequence). The CDR3, as DNA: TGCAGTGCTAGAGATGGCGGGACTTTCTACGAGCAGTACTTC. Protein product: CSARDGGTFYEQYF.

This chain links TRBV12-3 or TRBV12-4 with TRBJ2-7; D remains unclear. Trimming stripped 6 bases from V and 5 bases from J, with 11 bases between. CDR3 length: 12 residues. The CDR3 is CASRAYRNEQYF. CDR3 in DNA: TGTGCCAGCAGGGCGTATAGGAACGAGCAGTACTTC.

The chain joins TRBV20-1 to TRBJ2-5, with 12 bases lining up with TRBD1. This CDR3 region has 16 residues. Per the germline V gene, CDR1 is DFQATT and CDR2 is SNEGSKA (reference sequence). J lost 4 bases, V lost 1 base, and 7 bases had no gene match. Here the CDR3 DNA reads TGCAGTGCTAGAGGGCCGGGACAGGGGGCCCCAGAGACCCAGTACTTC. Its protein is CSARGPGQGAPETQYF.

This clonotype was counted at least ten times. V gene TRBV10-2 combines with J gene TRBJ2-3; the match to TRBD2 covers 7 bases. With 6 bases clipped from V and 4 bases from J, the junction kept 7 bases outside the gene matches. CDR3 length: 14 amino acids. Germline V CDR1 and CDR2: WSHSY, SAAADI. The CDR3 region has the DNA TGCGCCAGCAGGCCGGGACTATTAGCAGATACGCAGTATTTT. This encodes CASRPGLLADTQYF.

In its sample, this clonotype was seen many times. This sequence joins TRBV29-1 and TRBJ1-2; perhaps TRBD1 as D (6 bases). The germline V gene encodes CDR1 SQVTM and CDR2 ANQGSEA. V lost 2 bases and J 2 bases, leaving 9 bases between the germline ends. This CDR3 has 13 residues. This CDR3 reads CSVELQGNYGYTF. The CDR3 coding sequence is TGCAGCGTTGAATTGCAGGGGAACTATGGCTACACCTTC.